This T cell receptor (beta chain) originates from a study of PD-1 blockade in classical Hodgkin lymphoma. Autologous stem cell transplantation was followed by relapse in every patient, and brentuximab vedotin exposure varied. With magnetic negative selection, CD4+ T cells were purified from PBMCs that had been thawed. In the case of this clone: Its antigen remains unidentified.

Profiled with immunoSEQ multiplex PCR; TCRdb holds only in-frame clones, not every one. Of tens of thousands of clones in the sample, approximately 85% were seen once. The study's findings and limits: Healthy donors reportedly exceeded newly diagnosed patients in baseline TCR diversity.

This CDR3 is built from 10 residues. Trimming shortened V by 3 bases and J by 5 bases, and 2 bases separated the two germline ends. The germline gives CDR1 GTSNPN, CDR2 SVGIG (reference sequence). The sample consisted of CD4+ T cells from blood, taken at baseline. The chain carries TRBV30 and TRBJ1-5; D is ambiguous. This receptor was identified in a human donor with classical Hodgkin lymphoma. CDR3 protein: CAWSYQPQHF. CDR3 DNA: TGTGCCTGGAGCTATCAGCCCCAGCATTTT.